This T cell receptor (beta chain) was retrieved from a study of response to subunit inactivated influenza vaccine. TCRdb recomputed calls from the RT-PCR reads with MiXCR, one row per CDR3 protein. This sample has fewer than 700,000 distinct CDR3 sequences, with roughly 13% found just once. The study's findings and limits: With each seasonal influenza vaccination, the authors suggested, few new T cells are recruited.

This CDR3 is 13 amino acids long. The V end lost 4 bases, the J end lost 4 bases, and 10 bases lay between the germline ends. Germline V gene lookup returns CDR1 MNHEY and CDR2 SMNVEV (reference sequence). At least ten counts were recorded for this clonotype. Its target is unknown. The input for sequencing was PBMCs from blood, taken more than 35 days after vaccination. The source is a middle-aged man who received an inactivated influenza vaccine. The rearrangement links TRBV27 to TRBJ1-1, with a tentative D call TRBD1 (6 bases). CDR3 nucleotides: TGTGCCAGCAGTTACCAGGGGCGCACTGAAGCTTTCTTT. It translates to CASSYQGRTEAFF.